A selection of T cell receptor beta chains follows, all from one sample in a study of T-cell memory formation after mild COVID-19. TCRdb recomputed calls from the 5' RACE reads with MiXCR, one row per CDR3 protein. This table holds 250,000 to 350,000 distinct CDR3 sequences, roughly a fifth found once. The sequenced sample was PBMCs or a T cell subset sorted from them (not recorded which). These receptors originate from a man between 18 and 29 years old who had mild COVID-19 (a few samples of this study predate the infection). Cell type and time point are not known. The CDR3 runs from the conserved cysteine through the conserved F or W. The D gene is left open where the match is weak. Clone size appears in some rows only: once, few, many, or a class for an expanded clone.

abundance	v_gene	j_gene	d_gene	CDR3aa	CDR3nt
few	TRBV28	TRBJ1-1	-	CASSLPQGTEAFF	TGTGCCAGCAGTTTACCTCAGGGGACTGAAGCTTTCTTT
-	TRBV5-1	TRBJ1-6	-	CASSLQGTENSPLHF	TGCGCCAGCAGCTTGCAGGGTACAGAAAATTCACCCCTCCACTTT
-	TRBV7-9	TRBJ2-5	-	CASSPAGTQYF	TGTGCCAGCAGCCCCGCCGGGACCCAGTACTTC
-	TRBV2	TRBJ1-4	-	CASGRGAYEKLFF	TGTGCCAGCGGCCGGGGGGCGTACGAAAAACTGTTTTTT
-	TRBV5-1	TRBJ2-3	-	CASSLADGLGNTDTQYF	TGCGCCAGCAGCTTGGCCGATGGGCTGGGGAACACAGATACGCAGTATTTT
few	TRBV9	TRBJ2-3	-	CASSARIMTDTQYF	TGTGCCAGCAGCGCCCGGATTATGACAGATACGCAGTATTTT
-	TRBV29-1	TRBJ2-3	-	CSVEGEESTDTQYF	TGCAGCGTTGAGGGGGAGGAGAGCACAGATACGCAGTATTTT
few	TRBV24-1	TRBJ1-5	TRBD1	CATSDSTGYNQPQHF	TGTGCCACCAGTGATTCGACAGGGTACAATCAGCCCCAGCATTTT
few	TRBV6-5	TRBJ1-2	-	CASRGTASNYGYTF	TGTGCCAGCCGAGGGACCGCTTCAAACTATGGCTACACCTTC
few	TRBV24-1	TRBJ2-3	TRBD2	CATSDSSGGIADTQYF	TGTGCCACCAGTGATTCTAGCGGGGGAATCGCAGATACGCAGTATTTT
-	TRBV3-1	TRBJ2-3	TRBD2	CASSQVAGARTDTQYF	TGTGCCAGCAGCCAAGTAGCGGGGGCTCGCACAGATACGCAGTATTTT
-	TRBV7-9	TRBJ1-6	-	CASSLVSGSQSPLHF	TGTGCCAGCAGCTTAGTTTCTGGATCTCAATCACCCCTCCACTTT
-	TRBV24-1	TRBJ1-4	-	CATSPARTKEKLFF	TGTGCCACCAGTCCGGCCAGGACGAAGGAAAAACTGTTTTTT
-	TRBV5-1	TRBJ1-1	-	CASSLVTGLGTEAFF	TGCGCCAGCAGCTTGGTTACAGGGCTGGGCACTGAAGCTTTCTTT
few	TRBV29-1	TRBJ2-1	TRBD1	CSGGDRYYNEQFF	TGCAGCGGGGGGGACAGGTATTACAATGAGCAGTTCTTC
few	TRBV4-2	TRBJ1-1	-	CASSQEKQGNTEAFF	TGTGCCAGCAGCCAAGAAAAGCAGGGGAACACTGAAGCTTTCTTT
few	TRBV6-6	TRBJ1-1	-	CASSRLLNTEAFF	TGTGCCAGCAGTAGGCTGTTGAACACTGAAGCTTTCTTT
-	TRBV6-5	TRBJ2-7	-	CASSWGGYEQYF	TGTGCCAGCAGTTGGGGTGGGTACGAGCAGTACTTC
few	TRBV5-6	TRBJ2-1	-	CASSLAVGGPYNEQFF	TGTGCCAGCAGCTTGGCGGTTGGCGGGCCTTACAATGAGCAGTTCTTC
-	TRBV12-3/TRBV12-4	TRBJ2-3	TRBD2	CASAGTNTDTQYF	TGTGCCAGTGCCGGGACTAACACAGATACGCAGTATTTT
few	TRBV5-1	TRBJ1-3	-	CASSLEGGSGNTIYF	TGCGCCAGCAGCTTGGAGGGGGGCTCTGGAAACACCATATATTTT
few	TRBV4-1	TRBJ2-7	TRBD2	CASSQTRTSFLQYF	TGCGCCAGCAGCCAAACACGGACTAGTTTCTTGCAGTACTTC
many	TRBV5-1	TRBJ2-5	TRBD1	CASTSDGDRVETQYF	TGCGCCAGCACCTCAGATGGGGACAGGGTGGAGACCCAGTACTTC
-	TRBV12-3/TRBV12-4	TRBJ2-3	-	CASSWGVGAGQYF	TGTGCCAGCAGTTGGGGGGTGGGAGCGGGGCAGTATTTT
-	TRBV5-1	TRBJ2-7	-	CASSPASGSSYEQYF	TGCGCCAGCAGCCCTGCGTCTGGGAGCTCCTACGAGCAGTACTTC
few	TRBV6-1	TRBJ2-3	-	CASSGSGAARTDTQYF	TGTGCCAGCAGTGGGTCAGGGGCAGCCCGCACAGATACGCAGTATTTT
few	TRBV5-1	TRBJ1-1	-	CASRGSSMNTEAFF	TGCGCCAGCAGGGGCAGTTCTATGAACACTGAAGCTTTCTTT
-	TRBV18	TRBJ1-2	-	CASSPGGDRANYGYTF	TGTGCCAGCTCACCTGGAGGAGACAGAGCTAACTATGGCTACACCTTC
few	TRBV6-5	TRBJ2-1	-	CASSLVGLTGMNEQFF	TGTGCCAGCAGTCTCGTGGGGCTGACTGGGATGAATGAGCAGTTCTTC
many	TRBV7-8	TRBJ1-5	-	CASSLWGDSNQPQHF	TGTGCCAGCAGCTTGTGGGGGGACAGCAATCAGCCCCAGCATTTT
-	TRBV7-2	TRBJ2-7	-	CASSAGLSTYEQYF	TGTGCCAGCAGCGCGGGCCTAAGCACCTACGAGCAGTACTTC
-	TRBV4-2	TRBJ1-5	-	CASSQDPGGNQPQHF	TGTGCCAGCAGCCAGGACCCAGGTGGCAATCAGCCCCAGCATTTT
-	TRBV20-1	TRBJ2-1	TRBD2	CSARRLAGGPDNEQFF	TGCAGTGCTCGACGACTAGCGGGGGGCCCAGACAATGAGCAGTTCTTC
many	TRBV7-2	TRBJ1-1	-	CASSFLVNTEAFF	TGTGCCAGCAGCTTCCTCGTGAACACTGAAGCTTTCTTT
-	TRBV5-1	TRBJ2-2	-	CASSETLGGELFF	TGCGCCAGCAGCGAGACCTTGGGCGGGGAGCTGTTTTTT
-	TRBV12-3/TRBV12-4	TRBJ1-2	-	CASTLSPGHGYTF	TGTGCCAGCACCCTAAGCCCGGGGCACGGCTACACCTTC
few	TRBV9	TRBJ2-2	TRBD2	CASSSPGGTGELFF	TGTGCCAGCAGCTCACCGGGGGGGACCGGGGAGCTGTTTTTT
-	TRBV25-1	TRBJ1-2	-	CATRQEGYTF	TGTGCGACCAGACAGGAGGGCTACACCTTC
-	TRBV7-9	TRBJ2-3	TRBD2	CASSLAAGANTDTQYF	TGTGCCAGCAGCTTAGCGGCGGGAGCGAACACAGATACGCAGTATTTT
few	TRBV7-3	TRBJ2-1	-	CASMGKGGHPYNEQFF	TGTGCCAGCATGGGTAAGGGGGGACACCCCTACAATGAGCAGTTCTTC
few	TRBV6-5	TRBJ1-2	TRBD1	CASSRDRSGYGYTF	TGTGCCAGCAGTCGGGACAGGTCAGGCTATGGCTACACCTTC
few	TRBV12-3/TRBV12-4	TRBJ1-4	-	CASRTGFYGEKLFF	TGTGCCAGCAGAACAGGGTTTTATGGAGAAAAACTGTTTTTT
few	TRBV20-1	TRBJ2-5	TRBD1	CSAGTGEETQYF	TGCAGTGCCGGGACAGGGGAAGAGACCCAGTACTTC
-	TRBV5-1	TRBJ1-2	TRBD1	CASSPGTGPGYGYTF	TGCGCCAGCAGCCCCGGGACAGGACCTGGGTATGGCTACACCTTC
-	TRBV7-8	TRBJ2-1	-	CASIAGLLGGNEQFF	TGTGCCAGCATCGCCGGACTCCTCGGGGGAAATGAGCAGTTCTTC
many	TRBV7-2	TRBJ2-1	TRBD2	CASSSSGGAYNEQFF	TGTGCCAGCAGCTCTAGCGGGGGGGCCTACAATGAGCAGTTCTTC
-	TRBV5-1	TRBJ2-1	-	CASSLGGALFGSSYNEQFF	TGCGCCAGCAGCTTGGGGGGGGCGCTTTTCGGGAGCTCCTACAATGAGCAGTTCTTC
few	TRBV6-2/TRBV6-3	TRBJ1-5	-	CASSYTGVSNQPQHF	TGTGCCAGCAGTTACACAGGAGTTAGCAATCAGCCCCAGCATTTT
-	TRBV7-9	TRBJ2-7	TRBD2	CASSLATSGGAIYEQYF	TGTGCCAGCAGCTTAGCGACTAGCGGGGGGGCGATCTACGAGCAGTACTTC
-	TRBV4-1	TRBJ2-3	TRBD1	CASSQGQGAYTQYF	TGCGCCAGCAGCCAAGGTCAGGGGGCTTATACGCAGTATTTT
few	TRBV29-1	TRBJ1-1	-	CSVRQASGQGEAFF	TGCAGCGTTCGGCAGGCCTCCGGTCAGGGTGAAGCTTTCTTT
few	TRBV12-5	TRBJ1-1	-	CASGTGLEAFF	TGTGCTAGCGGAACAGGGCTTGAAGCTTTCTTT
-	TRBV10-3	TRBJ2-3	-	CAISRSGDLTDTQYF	TGTGCCATCAGTCGCTCTGGGGACCTTACAGATACGCAGTATTTT
few	TRBV7-2	TRBJ2-5	TRBD1	CASSSLGQGIIQETQYF	TGTGCCAGCAGCTCCTTGGGACAGGGAATCATCCAAGAGACCCAGTACTTC
-	TRBV7-2	TRBJ2-3	TRBD1	CASSLIGGQGAGREDTQYF	TGTGCCAGCAGCTTGATTGGGGGACAGGGGGCCGGACGAGAAGATACGCAGTATTTT